The 5 T cell receptor beta chains listed next were all sequenced from one sample in a study of CD8 T cells in Susac syndrome. Reverse transcription used about 0.45 to 1 ug RNA and random hexamers. TCRdb passed the immunoSEQ multiplex PCR reads through MiXCR, listing each CDR3 protein once. The data hold around 59,000 distinct CDR3 sequences, with around nine tenths observed a single time. The source material was CD8+ T cells from PBMCs. These receptors were obtained from a human donor in good health.

The chain uses TRBV20-1 and TRBJ2-7; 7 bases fit TRBD2. The CDR3 runs 14 residues. Germline assignment: CDR1 DFQATT and CDR2 SNEGSKA (reference sequence). J gave up 2 bases and V 6 bases, and 10 bases lay outside the gene matches. CDR3 DNA: TGCAGTGCAACCCAGGGACTACGGACCTACGAGCAGTACTTC. It encodes CSATQGLRTYEQYF.

The rearrangement uses TRBV24-1 and TRBJ2-2; D may be TRBD1 (5 bases). With 7 bases removed from V and 4 bases from J, the gap between germline ends came to 9 bases. The germline CDR1 and CDR2 sequences are KGHDR and SFDVKD. The CDR3 extends over 13 amino acids. The CDR3 is CATRDSTTGELFF. The CDR3 nucleotides are TGTGCCACCAGAGACAGCACCACCGGGGAGCTGTTTTTT.

The chain couples TRBV5-4 to TRBJ2-1, with 11 positions matching TRBD2. From germline, CDR1 is SGHNT and CDR2 YYREEE (reference sequence). Trimming took 6 bases from V and 2 from J; bases not matched to a gene: 7. The CDR3 contains 16 residues. The CDR3 loop reads CASTWASGGPYNEQFF. In DNA, the CDR3 is TGTGCCAGCACCTGGGCTAGCGGGGGGCCCTACAATGAGCAGTTCTTC.

The chain has TRBV19 and TRBJ2-7, with TRBD2 matching 8 bases. Germline CDR1 reads LNHDA; CDR2 reads SQIVND (reference sequence). J lost 5 bases, V lost 5 bases, and 5 bases had no gene match. The CDR3 is 13 amino acids. CDR3 DNA: TGTGCCAGTAGTGCGGGACTAGTAAACGAGCAGTACTTC. Protein product: CASSAGLVNEQYF.

The chain is built from TRBV14 and TRBJ2-7; perhaps D is TRBD1 or TRBD2 (5 bases each). V gave up 2 bases and J gave up 9 bases, with 17 bases separating them. Looked up from germline, CDR1 is SGHDN and CDR2 is FVKESK. This CDR3 has 14 residues. CDR3 protein: CASSQLEGLFAQYF. CDR3 in DNA: TGTGCCAGCAGCCAACTAGAGGGGCTTTTCGCGCAGTACTTC.